This passage covers 27 T cell receptor beta chains from one sample sequenced in a study of blood T cell repertoires in COVID-19. Assay: immunoSEQ multiplex PCR; the TCRdb copy retains only in-frame clones and omits some. The sample shows about 98,000 clones, about 85% of them seen only once. Sequences were obtained from peripheral blood. Receptors were obtained from a man between 50 and 59 years old with active COVID-19.

The V call is TRBV6-5, the J call TRBJ2-6; 8 bases match TRBD1. The CDR3 has 15 amino acids. CDR1 and CDR2 from the germline V gene are MNHEY and SVGAGI. With V trimmed by 7 bases and J by 4 bases, 6 bases remained unmatched. The DNA of the CDR3 is TGTGCCAGCAACCAGGGGGCGCGGGGGGCCAACGTCCTGACTTTC. Amino acids: CASNQGARGANVLTF.

The chain has TRBV9 and TRBJ1-2, with 11 bases identical to TRBD1. CDR1 and CDR2 from the germline V gene are SGDLS and YYNGEE. V lost 5 bases to trimming and J lost 2 bases; unmatched junction nucleotides: 2. CDR3 length: 14 amino acids. The chain's CDR3 is CASRGQGGNYGYTF. The CDR3 nucleotides read TGTGCCAGCAGGGGACAGGGGGGGAACTATGGCTACACCTTC.

V gene TRBV6-5 combines with J gene TRBJ1-4; 10 bases are shared with TRBD1. Germline CDR1 MNHEY, CDR2 SVGAGI. The J segment lost 7 bases and the V segment lost 5 bases, leaving 4 bases of the junction unmatched. CDR3 length: 14 residues. CDR3 in amino acids: CASSRQGATEKLFF. CDR3 nucleotides: TGTGCCAGCAGTCGACAGGGGGCAACTGAAAAACTGTTTTTT.

This clone was counted between two and nine times. The sample contains more than one DNA sequence encoding this CDR3. The chain carries TRBV5-1 and TRBJ1-6, with 7 bases matching TRBD1. Germline assignment: CDR1 SGHRS and CDR2 YFSETQ. V gave up 2 bases and J gave up 6 bases; unmatched junction bases: 2. This CDR3 is 14 amino acids long. The CDR3 DNA is TGCGCCAGCAGCTTTGGACAGGTTAATTCACCCCTCCACTTT. It translates to CASSFGQVNSPLHF. The entire variable domain, with the rest obtained from reference TRBV5-1 and TRBJ1-6, is as follows: KAGVTQTPRYLIKTRGQQVTLSCSPISGHRSVSWYQQTPGQGLQFLFEYFSETQRNKGNFPGRFSGRQFSNSRSEMNVSTLELGDSALYLCASSFGQVNSPLHFGNGTRLTVT.

The gene calls are TRBV6-2 or TRBV6-3 and TRBJ1-3; D remains unclear. The CDR3 contains 15 residues. Germline values: CDR1 MNHEY, CDR2 SVGEGT. The V and J ends lost 2 bases and 7 bases respectively, with 15 bases between them. CDR3: CASSYGKGAANTIYF. DNA for the CDR3: TGTGCCAGCAGTTACGGCAAGGGAGCCGCGAACACCATATATTTT.

The chain uses TRBV7-9 and TRBJ1-2; unclear D gene. This CDR3 spans 15 amino acids. The ends were cut back, 0 bases at V and 0 bases at J, with 8 bases in the middle. Germline CDR1 SEHNR, CDR2 FQNEAQ (reference sequence). The CDR3 loop reads CASSLAGAANYGYTF. CDR3 in DNA: TGTGCCAGCAGCTTAGCGGGAGCGGCTAACTATGGCTACACCTTC.

The chain couples TRBV5-5 to TRBJ2-2, with a tentative D call TRBD1 (7 bases). Germline CDR1 reads SGHKS; CDR2 reads YYEKEE (reference sequence). CDR3 length equals 15 residues. With 4 bases removed from V and 5 bases from J, the gap between germline ends came to 15 bases. The CDR3 sequence is CASSPYRGGTGELFF. Written as DNA, the CDR3 is TGTGCCAGCAGCCCCTACAGGGGAGGAACCGGGGAGCTGTTTTTT.

The chain employs TRBV2 and TRBJ2-7; D call uncertain. The CDR3 extends over 11 amino acids. Germline V lookup: CDR1 SNHLY, CDR2 FYNNEI. V was shortened by 4 bases and J by 2 bases, with 3 bases between the two germline ends. CDR3 protein: CASSAAYEQYF. CDR3 nucleotides: TGTGCCAGCAGTGCTGCCTACGAGCAGTACTTC.

The chain is built from TRBV12-5 and TRBJ2-7, with 8 bases identical to TRBD1. Germline-derived CDR1 and CDR2 are LGHNT and FRNRAP. This CDR3 region has 14 residues. The J segment lost 7 bases and the V segment lost 0 bases, leaving 5 bases of the junction unmatched. The CDR3 reads CASGLVGQGGEQYF. The CDR3, as DNA: TGTGCTAGTGGTTTGGTTGGACAGGGAGGAGAGCAGTACTTC.

The gene calls are TRBV5-4 and TRBJ1-1; 8 nucleotides match TRBD1. The CDR3 extends over 13 amino acids. CDR1 is SGHNT and CDR2 is YYREEE in the germline V gene (reference sequence). V lost 4 bases, J lost 7 bases, and 6 bases stayed unmatched. The CDR3 here is CASSKDRALEAFF. The DNA of the CDR3 is TGTGCCAGCAGCAAGGACAGGGCCCTTGAAGCTTTCTTT. Full variable domain (outside the CDR3, taken from reference TRBV5-4 and TRBJ1-1): ETGVTQSPTHLIKTRGQQVTLRCSSQSGHNTVSWYQQALGQGPQFIFQYYREEENGRGNFPPRFSGLQFPNYSSELNVNALELDDSALYLCASSKDRALEAFFGQGTRLTVV.

This chain links TRBV7-2 with TRBJ1-2; a weak D match, TRBD1 (6 bases). The CDR3 has 13 residues. V was pared by 6 bases and J by 1 base, with 9 bases between. CDR1 is SGHTA, CDR2 FQGNSA, per germline. CDR3 protein: CASRRDINYGYTF. As DNA, the CDR3 is TGTGCCAGCAGACGGGACATTAACTATGGCTACACCTTC.

To note about this clone: Other DNA variants within this sample encode the same CDR3. The V gene is TRBV18, the J gene TRBJ2-3; D gene unclear. V was pared by 6 bases and J by 3 bases, with 4 bases between. The germline CDR1 and CDR2 sequences are KGHSH and LQKENI. The CDR3 is 11 residues long. CDR3 residues: CASSLTDTQYF. CDR3 DNA sequence: TGTGCCAGCTCGTTAACAGATACGCAGTATTTT. Full variable domain (remainder filled in from reference TRBV18 and TRBJ2-3): NAGVMQNPRHLVRRRGQEARLRCSPMKGHSHVYWYRQLPEEGLKFMVYLQKENIIDESGMPKERFSAEFPKEGPSILRIQQVVRGDSAAYFCASSLTDTQYFGPGTRLTVL.

The chain employs TRBV11-2 and TRBJ1-2, with 9 bases aligning to TRBD1. Looked up from germline, CDR1 is SGHAT and CDR2 is FQNNGV. With 4 bases clipped from V and 4 bases from J, the junction kept 13 bases outside the gene matches. The CDR3 loop spans 17 amino acids. CDR3 DNA sequence: TGTGCCAGCAGCTCAAATAGGAGGGACAGGGCTCCCTATGGCTACACCTTC. Translating it yields CASSSNRRDRAPYGYTF.

Comment on this clone: At the DNA level, this CDR3 is encoded by other sequences in the same sample as well. CDR3: CASSEGTGLNSPLHF. For the CDR3, the DNA is TGTGCCAGCAGTGAAGGGACAGGGCTCAATTCACCCCTCCACTTT. The chain recombines TRBV6-1 with TRBJ1-6, with 8 bases that match TRBD1. CDR1 is MNHNS, CDR2 SASEGT, per germline. This CDR3 has 15 amino acids. Trimming at V came to 1 base and at J to 7 bases, leaving 3 bases not matched to a gene.

CDR3 residues: CASSFWGRTSTNEKLFF. CDR3 DNA sequence: TGTGCCAGCAGTTTTTGGGGCCGAACTTCAACTAATGAAAAACTGTTTTTT. V is TRBV28 and J is TRBJ1-4, with D tentatively TRBD1 (5 bases). This CDR3 comprises 17 residues. Germline V gene sequence: CDR1 MDHEN, CDR2 SYDVKM. V was clipped by 3 bases and J by 0 bases, with 14 bases between them.

The chain uses TRBV6-2 or TRBV6-3 and TRBJ2-1; possibly TRBD1 for D (7 bases). Germline assignment: CDR1 MNHEY and CDR2 SVGEGT. Trimming cost V 5 bases and J 8 bases, with 25 bases left between them. The CDR3 totals 17 residues. The CDR3 sequence: CASSTLLAGQTTYEQFF. The CDR3 coding sequence is TGTGCCAGCAGTACCCTACTGGCGGGACAGACAACCTATGAGCAGTTCTTC.

The chain has TRBV5-1 and TRBJ2-3, with a weak D call TRBD2 (5 bases). With 5 bases removed from V and 4 bases from J, the gap between germline ends came to 11 bases. The length of the CDR3 is 13 residues. CDR1 is SGHRS, CDR2 YFSETQ, per germline. The CDR3 sequence: CASRVEAADTQYF. CDR3 nucleotides: TGCGCCAGCAGGGTGGAGGCGGCAGATACGCAGTATTTT.

V gene TRBV2 combines with J gene TRBJ2-5; TRBD2 matches at 11 bases. The CDR3 is made up of 18 amino acids. With V trimmed by 2 bases and J by 5 bases, 13 bases remained unmatched. The germline V gene has CDR1 SNHLY and CDR2 FYNNEI. The CDR3: CASSEIAGGPSSLETQYF. For the CDR3, the DNA is TGTGCCAGCAGTGAAATAGCGGGGGGGCCTTCATCCTTGGAGACCCAGTACTTC. The variable domain in full, with the rest retrieved from reference TRBV2 and TRBJ2-5, is EPEVTQTPSHQVTQMGQEVILRCVPISNHLYFYWYRQILGQKVEFLVSFYNNEISEKSEIFDDQFSVERPDGSNFTLKIRSTKLEDSAMYFCASSEIAGGPSSLETQYFGPGTRLLVL.

The chain joins TRBV5-1 to TRBJ2-7, with D perhaps matching TRBD2 (5 bases). The CDR3 is made up of 13 amino acids. The V gene lost 0 bases and the J gene lost 3 bases, with 7 bases spanning the gap. The V gene's germline CDR1 is SGHRS and CDR2 YFSETQ. The CDR3 region is CASSLARGYEQYF. DNA of the CDR3: TGCGCCAGCAGCTTGGCCCGGGGCTACGAGCAGTACTTC.

The chain is built from TRBV5-1 and TRBJ2-2; no firm D call. Per the germline V gene, CDR1 is SGHRS and CDR2 is YFSETQ. The ends were cut back, 4 bases at V and 3 bases at J, with 16 bases in the middle. CDR3 length: 16 residues. CDR3 sequence: CASSPPQAVDTGELFF. Here the CDR3 DNA reads TGCGCCAGCAGCCCACCGCAGGCTGTGGACACCGGGGAGCTGTTTTTT.

Of note for this clone: An end of the junction differs from the germline gene, which may be a read error. The rearrangement joins TRBV18 to TRBJ1-2; no clear D gene. CDR1 KGHSH and CDR2 LQKENI come from the germline V gene. CDR3 length: 13 amino acids. CDR3 protein: CASSPDPTGLVVF. In DNA form, the CDR3 reads TGTGCCAGCTCACCCGACCCGACTGGACTGGTCGTCTTC.

The rearrangement joins TRBV18 to TRBJ2-2; 11 nucleotides line up with TRBD2. Trimming removed 0 bases from V and 6 bases from J; junction bases left unmatched: 6. CDR3 length equals 17 residues. Germline CDR1 and CDR2: KGHSH and LQKENI. The CDR3 loop is CASSPPLAGGRPGELFF. In DNA, the CDR3 is TGTGCCAGCTCACCACCCCTAGCGGGGGGCCGCCCCGGGGAGCTGTTTTTT. Full variable domain (remainder filled in from reference TRBV18 and TRBJ2-2): NAGVMQNPRHLVRRRGQEARLRCSPMKGHSHVYWYRQLPEEGLKFMVYLQKENIIDESGMPKERFSAEFPKEGPSILRIQQVVRGDSAAYFCASSPPLAGGRPGELFFGEGSRLTVL.

CDR3 region: CASSLEQAGELFF. As DNA, the CDR3 is TGTGCCAGCAGCTTAGAACAGGCCGGGGAGCTGTTTTTT. The J gene is TRBJ2-2, the V gene TRBV11-2; a weak D match, TRBD1 (5 bases). The CDR3 totals 13 residues. Germline values: CDR1 SGHAT, CDR2 FQNNGV. V was clipped by 0 bases and J by 6 bases, with 5 bases between them.

This clone showed up just once. This chain joins TRBV30 and TRBJ1-5; tentative D call: TRBD1 (6 bases). CDR1 and CDR2 from the germline V gene are GTSNPN and SVGIG (reference sequence). Between the trimmed V and J ends, which lost 0 bases and 7 bases, there was a span of 13 bases. CDR3 length: 14 amino acids. DNA for the CDR3: TGTGCCTGGAGTGTAAGGGCGGGGGCGCAGCCCCAGCATTTT. Its translation is CAWSVRAGAQPQHF.

The J gene is TRBJ2-5, the V gene TRBV2; weak D call: TRBD1 (6 bases). V gave up 7 bases and J gave up 2 bases, with 8 bases separating them. The germline V gene has CDR1 SNHLY and CDR2 FYNNEI. The CDR3 spans 12 residues. The CDR3 is CASIRGQETQYF. In nucleotides, the CDR3 is TGTGCCAGCATAAGGGGGCAAGAGACCCAGTACTTC.

CDR3 amino acids: CATSDSAGTGYDEQFF. The CDR3 DNA sequence: TGTGCCACCAGTGATTCGGCCGGGACAGGGTACGATGAGCAGTTCTTC. The genes are TRBV24-1 and TRBJ2-1, with 9 bases fitting TRBD1. The CDR3 runs 16 residues. The V gene's germline CDR1 is KGHDR and CDR2 SFDVKD. V shed 2 bases, J shed 8 bases, and the junction held 9 bases outside the gene matches.

This clone was seen a handful of times. The V and J genes are TRBV18 and TRBJ1-5, with D perhaps matching TRBD1 (6 bases). Trimming took off 4 bases at V and 2 bases at J, with 9 bases between the two ends. The CDR3 extends over 14 amino acids. The germline V gene encodes CDR1 KGHSH and CDR2 LQKENI. Here the CDR3 reads CASSRSGGNQPQHF. The CDR3 DNA follows: TGTGCCAGCTCACGATCAGGGGGCAATCAGCCCCAGCATTTT.